This T cell receptor (beta chain) was documented in a study of T cells after yellow fever vaccination. Study-wide results and limits: Among all clonotypes, a small share was observed in both CD4 and CD8 compartments. Faster peaking, at day 5 versus 15, marked a secondary response that was weaker.

Between the trimmed V and J ends, which lost 4 bases and 2 bases, there was a span of 18 bases. The germline V gene has CDR1 SGHRS and CDR2 YFSETQ. This CDR3 comprises 16 residues. They built TCR cDNA with 5'RACE template switching, a step that put in a universal primer site and UMIs. Each CDR3 protein is one row after TCRdb ran MiXCR on the 5' RACE reads. The data show 320,000 or so distinct CDR3 sequences, with 8.1% seen just once and 17% held by the top ten. This clonotype was observed a few times. The antigen is undetermined. The clonotype was recovered from a man between 18 and 29 years old who received the YFV17D yellow fever vaccine. The starting material was PBMCs, obtained more than 40 days after the first yellow fever vaccination. The chain uses TRBV5-1 and TRBJ1-2, with D possibly being TRBD1 (5 bases). The chain's CDR3 is CASSLNRQIPNYGYTF. The DNA for the CDR3 is TGCGCCAGCAGCCTGAACCGACAGATTCCCAACTATGGCTACACCTTC.